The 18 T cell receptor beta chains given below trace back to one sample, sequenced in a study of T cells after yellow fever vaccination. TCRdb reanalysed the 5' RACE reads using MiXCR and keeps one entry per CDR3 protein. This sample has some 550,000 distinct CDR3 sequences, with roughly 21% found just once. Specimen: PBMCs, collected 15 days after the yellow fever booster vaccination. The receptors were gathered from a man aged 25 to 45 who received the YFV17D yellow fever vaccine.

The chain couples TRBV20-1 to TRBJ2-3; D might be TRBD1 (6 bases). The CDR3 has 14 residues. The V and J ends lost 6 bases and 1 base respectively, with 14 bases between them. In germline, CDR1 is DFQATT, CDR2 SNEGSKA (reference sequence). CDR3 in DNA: TGCAGTGCCGAGAGGGGGATTGGCACAGATACGCAGTATTTT. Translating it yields CSAERGIGTDTQYF.

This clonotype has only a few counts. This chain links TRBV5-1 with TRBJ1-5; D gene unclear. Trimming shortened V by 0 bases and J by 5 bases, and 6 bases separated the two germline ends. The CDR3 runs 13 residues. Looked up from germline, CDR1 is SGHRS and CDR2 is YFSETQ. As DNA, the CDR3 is TGCGCCAGCAGCTTGGACATTGATCAGCCCCAGCATTTT. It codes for CASSLDIDQPQHF.

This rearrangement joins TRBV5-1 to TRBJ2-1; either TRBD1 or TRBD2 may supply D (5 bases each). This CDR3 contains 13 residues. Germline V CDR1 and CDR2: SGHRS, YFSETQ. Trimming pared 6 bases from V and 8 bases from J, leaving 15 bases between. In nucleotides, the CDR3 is TGCGCCAGCACCTTTGAGAGGGGAGATGAGCAGTTCTTC. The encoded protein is CASTFERGDEQFF.

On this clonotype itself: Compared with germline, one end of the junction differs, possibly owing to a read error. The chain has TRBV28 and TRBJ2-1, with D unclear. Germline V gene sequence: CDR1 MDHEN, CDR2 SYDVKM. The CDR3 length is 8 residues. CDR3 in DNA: TGTGCCAGCAGTTTCTCTTCCTTC. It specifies CASSFSSF.

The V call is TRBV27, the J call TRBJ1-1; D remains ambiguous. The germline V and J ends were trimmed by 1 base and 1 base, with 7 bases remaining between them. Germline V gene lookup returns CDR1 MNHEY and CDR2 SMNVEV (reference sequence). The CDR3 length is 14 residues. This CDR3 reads CASSLLQTNTEAFF. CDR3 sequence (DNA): TGTGCCAGCAGTTTATTACAGACGAACACTGAAGCTTTCTTT.

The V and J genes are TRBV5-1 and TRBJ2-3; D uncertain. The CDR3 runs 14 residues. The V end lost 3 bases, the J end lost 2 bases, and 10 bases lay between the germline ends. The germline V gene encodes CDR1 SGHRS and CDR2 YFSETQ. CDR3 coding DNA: TGCGCCAGCAGCTCAAACTTGTTCACAGATACGCAGTATTTT. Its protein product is CASSSNLFTDTQYF.

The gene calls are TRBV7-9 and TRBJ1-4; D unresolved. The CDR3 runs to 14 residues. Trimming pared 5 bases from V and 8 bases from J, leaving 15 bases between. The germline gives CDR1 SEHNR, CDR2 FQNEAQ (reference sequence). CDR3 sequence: CASSPSGKGEKLFF. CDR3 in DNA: TGTGCCAGCAGCCCATCGGGCAAAGGGGAAAAACTGTTTTTT.

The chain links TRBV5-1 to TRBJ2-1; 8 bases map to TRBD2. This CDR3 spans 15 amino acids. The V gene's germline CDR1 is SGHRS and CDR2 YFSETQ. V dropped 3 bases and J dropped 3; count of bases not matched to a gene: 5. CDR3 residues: CASSSGTRGYNEQFF. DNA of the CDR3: TGCGCCAGCAGCTCCGGGACTAGGGGCTACAATGAGCAGTTCTTC.

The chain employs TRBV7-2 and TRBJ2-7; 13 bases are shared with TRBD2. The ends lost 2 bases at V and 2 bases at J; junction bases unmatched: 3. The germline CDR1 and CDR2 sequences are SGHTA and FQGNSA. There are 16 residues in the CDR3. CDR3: CASSLRTSGSAYEQYF. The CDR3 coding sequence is TGTGCCAGCAGCTTAAGGACTAGCGGGAGCGCCTACGAGCAGTACTTC.

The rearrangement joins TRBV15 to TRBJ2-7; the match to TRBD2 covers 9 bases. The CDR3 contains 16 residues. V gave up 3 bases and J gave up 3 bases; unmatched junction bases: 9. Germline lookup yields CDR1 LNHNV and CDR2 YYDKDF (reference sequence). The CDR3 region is CATSSIAGEDNYEQYF. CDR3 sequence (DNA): TGTGCCACCAGCAGCATAGCGGGAGAGGATAACTACGAGCAGTACTTC.

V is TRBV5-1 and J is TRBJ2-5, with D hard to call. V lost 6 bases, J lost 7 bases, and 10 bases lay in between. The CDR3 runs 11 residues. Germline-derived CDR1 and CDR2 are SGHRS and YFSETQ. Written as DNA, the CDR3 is TGCGCCAGCACAAACACTGGGACCCAGTACTTC. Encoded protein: CASTNTGTQYF. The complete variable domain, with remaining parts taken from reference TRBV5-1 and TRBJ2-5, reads KAGVTQTPRYLIKTRGQQVTLSCSPISGHRSVSWYQQTPGQGLQFLFEYFSETQRNKGNFPGRFSGRQFSNSRSEMNVSTLELGDSALYLCASTNTGTQYFGPGTRLLVL.

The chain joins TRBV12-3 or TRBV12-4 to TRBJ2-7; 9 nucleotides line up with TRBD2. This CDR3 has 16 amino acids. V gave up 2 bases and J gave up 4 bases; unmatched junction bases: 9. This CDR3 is CASSLRSSGRLYEQYF. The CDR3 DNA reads TGTGCCAGCAGTTTAAGGTCCAGCGGGAGGTTGTACGAGCAGTACTTC.

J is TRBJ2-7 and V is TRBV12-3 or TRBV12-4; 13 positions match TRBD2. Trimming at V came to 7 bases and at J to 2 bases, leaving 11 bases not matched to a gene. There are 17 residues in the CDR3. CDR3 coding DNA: TGTGCCAGCACCGATGGGACTAGCGGGAATAGGGCCTACGAGCAGTACTTC. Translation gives CASTDGTSGNRAYEQYF.

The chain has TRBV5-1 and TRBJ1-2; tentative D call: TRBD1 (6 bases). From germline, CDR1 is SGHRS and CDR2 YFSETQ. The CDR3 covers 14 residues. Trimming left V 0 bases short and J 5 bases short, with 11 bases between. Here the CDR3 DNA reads TGCGCCAGCAGCTTGGACAGGGAGTTTTATGGCTACACCTTC. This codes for CASSLDREFYGYTF.

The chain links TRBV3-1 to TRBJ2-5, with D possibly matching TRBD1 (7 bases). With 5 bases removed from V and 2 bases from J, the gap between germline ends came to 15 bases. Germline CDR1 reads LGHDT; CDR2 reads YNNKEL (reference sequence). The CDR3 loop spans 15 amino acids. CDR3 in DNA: TGTGCCAGCAGCGACGGAGGGACAGTTCAAGAGACCCAGTACTTC. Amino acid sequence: CASSDGGTVQETQYF.

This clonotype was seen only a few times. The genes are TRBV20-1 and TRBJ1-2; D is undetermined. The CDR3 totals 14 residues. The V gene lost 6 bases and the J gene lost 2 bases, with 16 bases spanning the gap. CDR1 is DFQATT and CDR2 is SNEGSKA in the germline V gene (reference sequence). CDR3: CSAISGGPNYGYTF. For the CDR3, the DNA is TGCAGTGCCATTTCTGGCGGGCCGAACTATGGCTACACCTTC.

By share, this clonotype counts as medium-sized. The CDR3 bases are TGTGCCAGCACCACGCGTAACAATGAGCAGTTCTTC. It is translated as CASTTRNNEQFF. J is TRBJ2-1 and V is TRBV9, with unresolved D. The germline gives CDR1 SGDLS, CDR2 YYNGEE. The CDR3 is 12 amino acids. V dropped 6 bases and J dropped 5 bases, with 9 bases sitting between them.

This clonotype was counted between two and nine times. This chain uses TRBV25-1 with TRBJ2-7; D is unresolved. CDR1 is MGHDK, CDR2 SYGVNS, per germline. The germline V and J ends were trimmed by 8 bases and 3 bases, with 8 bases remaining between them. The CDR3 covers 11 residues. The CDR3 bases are TGTGCCAGCGACGATAGCTACGAGCAGTACTTC. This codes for CASDDSYEQYF.